One TCR beta chain is described in this entry. Its antigen is unknown. These data originate in a study of monozygotic twins with inflammatory bowel disease. After re-calling the 5' RACE reads, TCRdb lists one entry per CDR3 protein, DNA absent. This listing includes 300,000 to 350,000 distinct CDR3 sequences. General observations from the study: Evidence failed to back one strong IBD-linked signal or clonotype. The sharing of clonotypes with others was lower in IBD patients than in healthy twins, especially with disease activity.

This CDR3 region has 17 residues. Germline V CDR1 and CDR2: MNHEY, SMNVEV (reference sequence). This sequence originates from a human donor with ulcerative colitis or Crohn's disease, or a healthy co-twin of an affected twin (not recorded which). The chain links TRBV27 to TRBJ2-7; TCRdb calls TRBD1, which cannot be checked without DNA. The sample consisted of blood. CDR3 sequence reads: CASSLSGAEYFPYEQYF.